One sample yielded the 24 T cell receptor beta chains listed below, sequenced in a study of cytomegalovirus exposure and HLA in healthy donors. The PCR made use of 60 Vbeta and 13 Jbeta primers. Clones were read by immunoSEQ multiplex PCR, and TCRdb kept only the in-frame ones, dropping some. This table holds approximately 210,000 clones, roughly 77% found once. The material sequenced was PBMCs. The source of these receptors is a woman in her forties or fifties in good health and CMV-seronegative.

V usage is TRBV5-1 and J usage is TRBJ1-1, with D possibly TRBD1 on 5 matching bases. This CDR3 has 14 amino acids. The ends were cut back, 1 base at V and 3 bases at J, with 10 bases in the middle. Looked up from germline, CDR1 is SGHRS and CDR2 is YFSETQ. DNA of the CDR3: TGCGCCAGCAGCTTGCTGCGGGGGGACACTGAAGCTTTCTTT. Amino acids: CASSLLRGDTEAFF.

The chain recombines TRBV5-1 with TRBJ1-1; D unresolved. Germline CDR1 and CDR2: SGHRS and YFSETQ. The length of the CDR3 is 14 residues. V lost 0 bases to trimming and J lost 0 bases, with 6 bases between them. The CDR3 region is CASSLVAVNTEAFF. Here the CDR3 DNA reads TGCGCCAGCAGCTTGGTGGCAGTGAACACTGAAGCTTTCTTT. The variable domain in full, completed from reference TRBV5-1 and TRBJ1-1, reads KAGVTQTPRYLIKTRGQQVTLSCSPISGHRSVSWYQQTPGQGLQFLFEYFSETQRNKGNFPGRFSGRQFSNSRSEMNVSTLELGDSALYLCASSLVAVNTEAFFGQGTRLTVV.

This clone was counted between two and nine times. V usage is TRBV6-5 and J usage is TRBJ2-1; TRBD1 is a possible D gene (6 bases). CDR1 and CDR2 from the germline V gene are MNHEY and SVGAGI. The ends were cut back, 5 bases at V and 6 bases at J, with 14 bases in the middle. The CDR3 is made up of 14 amino acids. CDR3 region: CASSGQTKINEQFF. DNA of the CDR3: TGTGCCAGCAGTGGACAGACCAAAATCAATGAGCAGTTCTTC.

The rearrangement links TRBV20-1 to TRBJ2-7; 9 bases align to TRBD2. The junction had 2 bases not matched to a gene; V was cut back by 6 bases and J by 5 bases. CDR1 and CDR2 from the germline V gene are DFQATT and SNEGSKA (reference sequence). CDR3 length: 11 amino acids. CDR3 DNA sequence: TGCAGTGCCAGCGGGGGGAACGAGCAGTACTTC. As protein: CSASGGNEQYF.

The CDR3 sequence is CASSLEGSSYEQYF. The CDR3 nucleotides read TGTGCCAGCAGCTTGGAAGGGAGCTCCTACGAGCAGTACTTC. The chain is built from TRBV5-5 and TRBJ2-7, with a possible D match to TRBD2 (5 bases). Germline CDR1 and CDR2: SGHKS and YYEKEE (reference sequence). The CDR3 consists of 14 residues. V lost 0 bases to trimming and J lost 0 bases, with 7 bases between them. Full variable domain (remainder filled in from reference TRBV5-5 and TRBJ2-7): DAGVTQSPTHLIKTRGQQVTLRCSPISGHKSVSWYQQVLGQGPQFIFQYYEKEERGRGNFPDRFSARQFPNYSSELNVNALLLGDSALYLCASSLEGSSYEQYFGPGTRLTVT.

This clone was recorded a few times. This chain joins TRBV10-2 and TRBJ2-3; TRBD2 aligns across 8 bases. Germline trimming cut 2 bases from V and 3 bases from J; bases unmatched to any gene: 1. Germline V gene data show CDR1 as WSHSY and CDR2 as SAAADI. This CDR3 is 14 amino acids long. This CDR3 reads CASSESGRTDTQYF. DNA of the CDR3: TGCGCCAGCAGTGAGAGCGGGAGAACAGATACGCAGTATTTT.

The chain recombines TRBV27 with TRBJ2-1, with D unclear. CDR1 is MNHEY, CDR2 SMNVEV, per germline (reference sequence). Trimming left V 6 bases short and J 1 base short, with 13 bases between. The CDR3 length is 15 residues. CDR3 sequence (DNA): TGTGCCAGCAGAAATCTAGGATTTTCCTACAATGAGCAGTTCTTC. Translated, it gives CASRNLGFSYNEQFF.

This clone was seen a single time. The V gene is TRBV5-1, the J gene TRBJ1-5; no reliable D call. Trimming left V 3 bases short and J 4 bases short, with 11 bases between. The CDR3 totals 14 residues. Germline loops: CDR1 SGHRS, CDR2 YFSETQ. In DNA form, the CDR3 reads TGCGCCAGCAGCTCCAAGGGAGCAAATCAGCCCCAGCATTTT. As protein: CASSSKGANQPQHF.

This chain uses TRBV5-4 with TRBJ1-2; D is unresolved. The CDR3 length is 13 residues. The germline V gene has CDR1 SGHNT and CDR2 YYREEE (reference sequence). V gave up 1 base and J gave up 7 bases, with 11 bases separating them. The CDR3 DNA sequence: TGTGCCAGCAGCTTGATGGGAGGAGGTGGCTACACCTTC. Translating gives CASSLMGGGGYTF.

The chain carries TRBV28 and TRBJ2-5; 7 bases fit TRBD1. The CDR3 totals 14 residues. In germline, CDR1 is MDHEN, CDR2 SYDVKM. The junction had 6 bases not matched to a gene; V was cut back by 6 bases and J by 2 bases. The CDR3 region has the DNA TGTGCCAGCAGCCTGAGGGGGCTACAAGAGACCCAGTACTTC. Translation: CASSLRGLQETQYF.

This clone appeared a single time. The chain employs TRBV7-2 and TRBJ1-5; possible D gene TRBD1, 5 bases. Trimming took off 6 bases at V and 3 bases at J, with 9 bases between the two ends. The CDR3 has 13 amino acids. Germline CDR1 reads SGHTA; CDR2 reads FQGNSA. CDR3 DNA sequence: TGTGCCAGCAGTCAGGGTATCAATCAGCCCCAGCATTTT. Translating it yields CASSQGINQPQHF.

V and J are TRBV7-8 and TRBJ2-1; 14 bases map to TRBD2. This CDR3 contains 17 residues. V lost 4 bases, J lost 10 bases, and 12 bases stayed unmatched. Germline-derived CDR1 and CDR2 are SGHVS and FQNEAQ. The chain's CDR3 is CASSSYRTSGGTGEQFF. The CDR3 region has the DNA TGTGCCAGCAGCTCTTACCGGACTAGCGGGGGGACTGGGGAGCAGTTCTTC.

The table lists this clone with a few counts. The chain has TRBV11-2 and TRBJ1-6, with no clear D. CDR3 size: 13 residues. Per the germline V gene, CDR1 is SGHAT and CDR2 is FQNNGV. The V end lost 0 bases, the J end lost 7 bases, and 4 bases lay between the germline ends. CDR3 DNA sequence: TGTGCCAGCAGCTTAGATTTAAATTCACCCCTCCACTTT. Residues: CASSLDLNSPLHF.

The gene calls are TRBV9 and TRBJ2-6, with D tentatively TRBD2 (7 bases). V was pared by 9 bases and J by 1 base, with 14 bases between. The length of the CDR3 is 15 residues. The germline CDR1 and CDR2 sequences are SGDLS and YYNGEE. CDR3 sequence (DNA): TGTGCCACCGCTAGGGGGGGGTCTGGGGCCAACGTCCTGACTTTC. Residues: CATARGGSGANVLTF.

This clone appeared a few times. This chain uses TRBV28 with TRBJ1-5; D not certain. Germline CDR1 MDHEN, CDR2 SYDVKM. The ends were cut back, 5 bases at V and 4 bases at J, with 9 bases in the middle. The CDR3 is 13 amino acids. CDR3 in DNA: TGTGCCAGCAGTCTCCCACGGAATCAGCCCCAGCATTTT. Protein sequence: CASSLPRNQPQHF.

This chain uses TRBV7-2 with TRBJ1-2; 7 bases match TRBD1. CDR3 length: 17 amino acids. The ends lost 1 base at V and 7 bases at J; junction bases unmatched: 15. CDR1 and CDR2 from the germline V gene are SGHTA and FQGNSA. For the CDR3, the DNA is TGTGCCAGCAGCTTAGAGAGACAGGGATTTATTGCAGTTGGCTACACCTTC. It codes for CASSLERQGFIAVGYTF. Full variable domain (outside the CDR3, taken from reference TRBV7-2 and TRBJ1-2): GAGVSQSPSNKVTEKGKDVELRCDPISGHTALYWYRQSLGQGLEFLIYFQGNSAPDKSGLPSDRFSAERTGGSVSTLTIQRTQQEDSAVYLCASSLERQGFIAVGYTFGSGTRLTVV.

This clone was recorded only once. This chain uses TRBV5-8 with TRBJ1-1; 10 bases line up with TRBD1. This CDR3 spans 15 amino acids. The J segment lost 3 bases and the V segment lost 2 bases, leaving 4 bases of the junction unmatched. Germline V gene sequence: CDR1 SGHTS, CDR2 YDEGEE. The CDR3 DNA follows: TGTGCCAGCAGCTTTCCCGGGACAGGGGACACTGAAGCTTTCTTT. Translation: CASSFPGTGDTEAFF.

This chain uses TRBV7-2 with TRBJ1-1; tentatively, D is TRBD1 (5 bases). CDR3 length: 14 amino acids. Trimming left V 4 bases short and J 4 bases short, with 13 bases between. Per the germline V gene, CDR1 is SGHTA and CDR2 is FQGNSA. Written as DNA, the CDR3 is TGTGCCAGCAGCTCCCAAGGGGTCGCCACTGAAGCTTTCTTT. Translated: CASSSQGVATEAFF.

This chain uses TRBV6-5 with TRBJ1-6, with D possibly TRBD1 on 6 matching bases. This CDR3 spans 16 amino acids. V lost 4 bases to trimming and J lost 7 bases, with 17 bases between them. The germline gives CDR1 MNHEY, CDR2 SVGAGI. The CDR3 region is CASSWGSTGVNSPLHF. The CDR3 DNA reads TGTGCCAGCAGTTGGGGATCGACAGGTGTCAATTCACCCCTCCACTTT.

This clone was counted only a few times. The chain recombines TRBV7-2 with TRBJ1-5; 7 nucleotides line up with TRBD1. V shed 4 bases, J shed 2 bases, and the junction held 2 bases outside the gene matches. Per the germline V gene, CDR1 is SGHTA and CDR2 is FQGNSA. The CDR3 has 14 amino acids. CDR3: CASSSGQGNQPQHF. CDR3 nucleotide sequence: TGTGCCAGCAGCTCCGGACAGGGCAATCAGCCCCAGCATTTT.

This chain connects TRBV19 to TRBJ2-1; 10 positions agree with TRBD2. J gave up 7 bases and V 7 bases, and 10 bases lay outside the gene matches. The germline V gene has CDR1 LNHDA and CDR2 SQIVND (reference sequence). The CDR3 spans 15 residues. The CDR3 loop is CASKVASGSLNEQFF. CDR3 bases: TGTGCCAGTAAGGTGGCTAGCGGGAGTCTGAATGAGCAGTTCTTC.

The count of this clone is one. The chain's CDR3 is CASSGVAGVQPQHF. In DNA, the CDR3 is TGTGCCAGCTCAGGGGTCGCGGGGGTTCAGCCCCAGCATTTT. The chain couples TRBV18 to TRBJ1-5; D may be TRBD1 (5 bases). Trimming left V 5 bases short and J 6 bases short, with 14 bases between. CDR1 is KGHSH, CDR2 LQKENI, per germline. The CDR3 is 14 residues long.

This clone occurred once. The chain carries TRBV18 and TRBJ1-3, with 7 bases that match TRBD1. Germline V lookup: CDR1 KGHSH, CDR2 LQKENI. The CDR3 extends over 16 amino acids. V gave up 3 bases and J gave up 0 bases; unmatched junction bases: 5. The CDR3 loop reads CASSPRRDSSGNTIYF. Written as DNA, the CDR3 is TGTGCCAGCTCACCTCGCCGGGACAGCTCTGGAAACACCATATATTTT.

The rearrangement links TRBV27 to TRBJ1-4, with TRBD1 identical over 7 bases. The length of the CDR3 is 13 residues. Germline lookup yields CDR1 MNHEY and CDR2 SMNVEV (reference sequence). The V segment lost 4 bases and the J segment 7 bases; nucleotides outside the gene matches: 3. The CDR3: CASSSRQGEKLFF. CDR3 sequence (DNA): TGTGCCAGCAGTTCCCGACAGGGTGAAAAACTGTTTTTT.